This entry concerns a single T cell receptor (beta chain). Antigen: not known. The junction and the germline gene differ at one end; a read error may be behind it. These data are taken from a study of tumor-infiltrating lymphocytes in primary liver carcinoma. Study-wide context: All lesions had stage T1-T3 N0M0 and about 4 to 10 cm widths.

CDR1 is MNHNY, CDR2 SVGAGI, per germline (reference sequence). This CDR3 is 18 amino acids long. For each extraction, RNA and DNA were obtained together from about 20-30 mg of unsorted bulk tissue. Tumor samples were assessed, and every one had over 85% viable tumor cells. Starting material of 500 to 600 ng total RNA yielded TCR beta cDNA via a constant-region primer. Libraries of TCR beta came from three nested multiplex PCR rounds with slightly modified ARM-PCR. For around 9 cycles apiece, the opening two PCR rounds ran with TRBV1-TRBV30 forward primers and a C-beta reverse primer. Each CDR3 protein is one row after TCRdb ran MiXCR on the multiplex PCR reads. This table holds more than 85,000 distinct CDR3 sequences, around 80% found once. The study, taken as a whole, reports: Only about 8-25% of top clones were detected in each of the five tumor regions.

The source of this sequence is a man aged 40-49 years with primary liver carcinoma and hepatitis B virus infection. The material sequenced was liver tumor tissue from sampling region 3. The subset here: tumor region T3, left-lateral pole. The chain has TRBV6-6 and TRBJ2-7; D ambiguous. The DNA for the CDR3 is TGTGCCAGCAGTTCCCGATTGGGTGTAAACTTCAGCTCCTACGAACAGTACTTC. Protein: CASSSRLGVNFSSYEQYF.